The 16 T cell receptor beta chains listed next were all sequenced from one sample in a study of T-cell memory formation after mild COVID-19. One entry per CDR3 protein results from TCRdb running MiXCR on the 5' RACE reads. The table lists about 210,000 distinct CDR3 sequences, under 30% of them singletons, with about an eighth in the top ten. Sequencing was done on a sample of PBMCs or a T cell subset sorted from them (not recorded which). The receptors were gathered from an adult woman who had mild COVID-19 (a few samples of this study predate the infection). Cell type and time point are not known.

As for this clonotype: It may be a read error: a sequence one base away is much more abundant. The chain employs TRBV20-1 and TRBJ1-1, with 7 bases that match TRBD1. V trimming: 2 bases; J trimming: 12 bases; junction bases outside the gene matches: 15. CDR3 length: 14 amino acids. The germline V gene has CDR1 DFQATT and CDR2 SNEGSKA (reference sequence). As DNA, the CDR3 is TGCAGTGCTAGAAAGGGGGCGGAACCCTCCTTTACTTTCTTT. It specifies CSARKGAEPSFTFF.

This clonotype has just a few counts. The gene calls are TRBV6-6 and TRBJ2-7; D remains unclear. CDR3 length equals 12 residues. Trimming shortened V by 5 bases and J by 3 bases, and 8 bases separated the two germline ends. The germline V gene has CDR1 MNHNY and CDR2 SVGAGI (reference sequence). Here the CDR3 reads CASSAENYEQYF. In DNA form, the CDR3 reads TGTGCCAGCAGTGCGGAGAACTACGAGCAGTACTTC.

This clonotype was seen more than once but under ten times. CDR3 loop: CASSWGLSGETQYF. The CDR3 DNA is TGTGCCAGCAGCTGGGGACTCTCGGGGGAGACCCAGTACTTC. This chain connects TRBV7-9 to TRBJ2-5; tentative D call: TRBD2 (6 bases). CDR3 size: 14 residues. The germline V gene encodes CDR1 SEHNR and CDR2 FQNEAQ (reference sequence). Deletions cut 4 bases from V and 5 bases from J, with 14 bases between.

The table lists this clonotype with a few counts. The rearrangement joins TRBV20-1 to TRBJ1-1, with 8 bases that match TRBD1. Germline V gives CDR1 DFQATT, CDR2 SNEGSKA (reference sequence). V gave up 0 bases and J gave up 0 bases; unmatched junction bases: 18. This CDR3 contains 20 residues. The CDR3 reads CSARDREGQALLIMNTEAFF. CDR3 DNA: TGCAGTGCTAGAGATCGAGAGGGACAGGCTTTGTTGATCATGAACACTGAAGCTTTCTTT.

This clonotype was observed at least ten times. The chain couples TRBV20-1 to TRBJ2-7; 7 bases agree with TRBD2. Germline V CDR1 and CDR2: DFQATT, SNEGSKA (reference sequence). The CDR3 has 14 amino acids. The junction had 14 bases not matched to a gene; V was cut back by 6 bases and J by 6 bases. This chain's CDR3 is CSATPGGGVREQYF. The CDR3 nucleotides are TGCAGTGCAACCCCGGGGGGTGGGGTACGCGAGCAGTACTTC.

This clonotype was detected a few times. This chain joins TRBV28 and TRBJ2-5, with D perhaps TRBD2 (5 bases). Trimming took 6 bases from V and 1 from J, leaving 12 bases between them. This CDR3 is 14 amino acids long. The germline CDR1 and CDR2 sequences are MDHEN and SYDVKM. CDR3 amino acids: CASSTTGSQETQYF. CDR3 DNA: TGTGCCAGCAGCACGACGGGGTCCCAAGAGACCCAGTACTTC. Filled out from reference TRBV28 and TRBJ2-5, the complete variable domain reads DVKVTQSSRYLVKRTGEKVFLECVQDMDHENMFWYRQDPGLGLRLIYFSYDVKMKEKGDIPEGYSVSREKKERFSLILESASTNQTSMYLCASSTTGSQETQYFGPGTRLLVL.

The rearrangement uses TRBV7-6 and TRBJ2-5, with D unclear. Trimming shortened V by 6 bases and J by 1 base, and 6 bases separated the two germline ends. This CDR3 has 12 amino acids. The germline V gene encodes CDR1 SGHVS and CDR2 FNYEAQ. The CDR3 nucleotides read TGTGCCAGCAGGGGTAGCCAAGAGACCCAGTACTTC. Encoded protein: CASRGSQETQYF. Together with reference TRBV7-6 and TRBJ2-5, the CDR3 gives the full variable domain: GAGVSQSPRYKVTKRGQDVALRCDPISGHVSLYWYRQALGQGPEFLTYFNYEAQQDKSGLPNDRFSAERPEGSISTLTIQRTEQRDSAMYRCASRGSQETQYFGPGTRLLVL.

This clonotype was counted only a few times. The chain joins TRBV14 to TRBJ2-1; D gene ambiguous. The V end lost 4 bases, the J end lost 0 bases, and 16 bases lay between the germline ends. CDR3 length equals 17 residues. Looked up from germline, CDR1 is SGHDN and CDR2 is FVKESK. CDR3: CASSRLTTVDSYNEQFF. The CDR3 nucleotides are TGTGCCAGCAGCCGGCTTACAACAGTAGACTCCTACAATGAGCAGTTCTTC.

The chain combines TRBV7-2 with TRBJ2-5; 7 bases are a match to TRBD2. Germline-derived CDR1 and CDR2 are SGHTA and FQGNSA. Trimming took 5 bases from V and 2 from J; bases not matched to a gene: 5. This CDR3 has 14 amino acids. The CDR3 DNA follows: TGTGCCAGCAGCGTCAGAGCGGGGCAAGAGACCCAGTACTTC. Protein: CASSVRAGQETQYF.

This clonotype appeared a few times. The chain recombines TRBV7-3 with TRBJ1-2; 7 positions match TRBD1. The CDR3 spans 12 residues. The J segment lost 8 bases and the V segment lost 10 bases, leaving 10 bases of the junction unmatched. Germline CDR1 and CDR2: SGHTA and FQGTGA. CDR3 sequence (DNA): TGTGCCACCGGAGACAGGGAGGGCGGCTACACCTTC. Its translation: CATGDREGGYTF.

V usage is TRBV6-5 and J usage is TRBJ2-5; 9 nucleotides agree with TRBD1. The germline V gene encodes CDR1 MNHEY and CDR2 SVGAGI. This CDR3 region has 14 residues. Trimming cost V 2 bases and J 7 bases; bases outside gene matches: 5. The CDR3 here is CASSYQGQGRTQYF. For the CDR3, the DNA is TGTGCCAGCAGTTACCAGGGACAGGGAAGGACCCAGTACTTC.

The gene calls are TRBV27 and TRBJ1-2; a possible D gene is TRBD1 (5 bases). Germline V gene lookup returns CDR1 MNHEY and CDR2 SMNVEV (reference sequence). The CDR3 contains 12 residues. V lost 5 bases, J lost 8 bases, and 12 bases lay in between. CDR3 in amino acids: CASSAGGWGYTF. As DNA, the CDR3 is TGTGCCAGCAGTGCCGGGGGGTGGGGCTACACCTTC.

The chain combines TRBV29-1 with TRBJ2-1; maybe TRBD2 (6 bases). Between the trimmed V and J ends, which lost 4 bases and 2 bases, there was a span of 15 bases. CDR3 size: 15 residues. The germline V gene has CDR1 SQVTM and CDR2 ANQGSEA. CDR3 in amino acids: CSVGGVSGTYNEQFF. The CDR3 bases are TGCAGCGTTGGCGGGGTTAGCGGTACCTACAATGAGCAGTTCTTC.

The CDR3 is CASTPGGGAETQYF. The DNA for the CDR3 is TGTGCCAGCACCCCCGGCGGGGGAGCAGAGACCCAGTACTTC. The chain joins TRBV6-2 or TRBV6-3 to TRBJ2-5; 7 nucleotides line up with TRBD2. The germline V gene encodes CDR1 MNHEY and CDR2 SVGEGT. CDR3 length: 14 amino acids. V was clipped by 7 bases and J by 4 bases; unmatched bases: 9.

The rearrangement links TRBV11-1 to TRBJ2-1; tentatively, D is TRBD1 (5 bases). This CDR3 has 14 amino acids. Germline assignment: CDR1 SGHAT and CDR2 FQDESV (reference sequence). Deletions cut 5 bases from V and 1 base from J, with 9 bases between. In nucleotides, the CDR3 is TGTGCCAGCAGCATCCAGGGTTCCTACAATGAGCAGTTCTTC. It codes for CASSIQGSYNEQFF.

This clonotype was counted a few times. The rearrangement uses TRBV7-9 and TRBJ2-1; no reliable D call. The CDR3 runs 14 residues. Germline V gene lookup returns CDR1 SEHNR and CDR2 FQNEAQ (reference sequence). Trimming took off 5 bases at V and 3 bases at J, with 11 bases between the two ends. CDR3 sequence: CASSHPGYYNEQFF. The CDR3 DNA sequence: TGTGCCAGCAGCCACCCGGGTTACTACAATGAGCAGTTCTTC.